Described below is a single TCR beta chain sequence and its context. The target of this receptor is not known. The cysteine opens and the phenylalanine closes a CDR3 of 18 amino acids. Only the CDR3 DNA is retained, 54 bases long and in frame from the first base. Based on the germline V gene (reference sequence), the CDR1 and CDR2 sequences are MNHEY and SMNVEV. V trim: 5 bases; J trim: 0 bases; unmatched bases: 12. The library was prepared using the immunoSEQ multiplex PCR assay. For the multiplex PCR, a mixture combining 60 forward primers for TCR Vbeta segments and 13 reverse primers for TCR Jbeta segments was used. The CDR3 region of rearranged TCR beta genes was amplified from genomic DNA with a multiplex PCR assay. The Illumina HiSeq System was used to sequence the amplified TCR beta libraries as 87-base-pair reads. As for the authors' bioinformatics: A later analysis tallied 75 million to 95 million unique TCR beta chains across the approximately 670 repertoires, and around 10 million of those chains were shared by two or more donors. To remove PCR and sequencing errors, raw reads were error-corrected and collapsed into unique sequences using a nearest-neighbor algorithm that merged closely related sequences. CDR3 sequences were aligned to IMGT reference sequences to assign V, D and J gene segments. For a sequence to be retained, at least a six-nucleotide match to both a V gene segment and a J gene segment was required. A rearrangement was called productive if the CDR3 had no stop codons and remained in frame with V and J, and every other rearrangement was called non-productive. Following IMGT convention, CDR3 was defined as the stretch from the second conserved V-encoded cysteine up to the conserved J-encoded phenylalanine. Sequences without an unambiguous match to a single V gene segment were excluded from the earlier analysis of 450 to 750 of the donors. An earlier analysis of several hundred of the donors called V segments functional above 56.7% productive rearrangements and segregating when the between-donor standard deviation exceeded 5%. A statistical classification framework was built to diagnose cytomegalovirus status from the catalog of TCR beta chain sequences. In a later analysis, V and J genes were assigned by comparing TCR nucleotide sequences against IMGT/GENE-DB human TR gene sequences. Using the TCRdist pipeline, a later analysis assigned CDR3 sequences along with most-parsimonious VDJ recombination scenarios. In a later analysis, each TCR beta chain was defined by its CDR3 amino acid sequence together with its V-gene family, and reads without a unique V-gene family were excluded. To address suspected cross-contamination and a sequencing artifact, a later analysis removed several hundred highly shared, low-generation-probability nucleotide sequences. In a later analysis, a clonal expansion index was calculated for each public chain from normalized within-repertoire ranks of inferred template counts. Generation probabilities in a later analysis came from a VDJ recombination model fitted to out-of-frame rearrangements, and those results were checked against IGoR. In a later analysis, hypergeometric tests were used to score TCR-TCR, TCR-HLA and TCR-CMV co-occurrence, with a repertoire-size bias correction applied to TCR pairs. False discovery rates were estimated in a later analysis by permuting HLA or CMV assignments 20 times. In a later analysis, co-occurring TCRs were grouped using DBSCAN, with TCRdist sequence similarity added in when clustering inside HLA-allele-positive subsets. For co-occurrence clustering, repertoires with fewer than 30,000 or more than 120,000 public chains were excluded, along with about five repertoires with anomalous nucleotide sharing. TCRdb holds this immuneACCESS table with in-frame rearrangements only. Some clones are missing; in checked studies, unresolved V genes explain under half, and the rest has no known cause. V and J calls and clone size are as listed in that table; D and trimming were resolved from the DNA. The sample table includes about 210,000 clones. The top ten constitute roughly 0.98% of the sample.

In total, around 600 healthy bone marrow donors made up the cohort. Cohort members were all nominally healthy when sampled, although unrecorded immune exposures were likely present. The donor was CMV seropositive and belonged to the group of a few hundred seropositive cohort members. A peripheral blood sample was collected from each donor, and TCR beta sequencing was performed on peripheral blood mononuclear cells. Genomic DNA was extracted from the blood cell samples with the Qiagen DNeasy Blood Extraction Kit. The data were obtained in a study of cytomegalovirus exposure and HLA in healthy donors (TCRdb year 2017). In terms of the full investigation: In an earlier analysis of roughly 500 of the donors, around 290 Gb of sequence data and 117 million unique TCR beta sequences from 180 million or so T cells were reported. The study profiled the T cell repertoires of 500 to 800 subjects by immunosequencing and related them to cytomegalovirus serostatus. An earlier analysis of 587 of the donors used high-throughput TCR beta sequencing to judge whether each TCR beta V gene segment behaved as functional or pseudogenic. HLA typing included class I and class II loci at four-digit resolution. A later genetic analysis took genome-wide SNP genotypes for about 55% of the 666 donors and used that subset as a discovery cohort. All discovery cohort repertoires had been generated on a single sequencing platform. A separate validation cohort of roughly 130 different subjects was used in addition to the 666-subject first cohort. Among roughly 400 genotyped donors of the cohort, an average of around 250,000 unique TCR beta nucleotide sequences was sequenced per donor, of which roughly 17% were non-productive. A later analysis re-analyzed previously published TCR beta repertoires from approximately 670 donors and added high-resolution HLA genotyping to study TCR occurrence patterns. To predict cytomegalovirus infection status, the study combined high-throughput TCR immunosequencing, statistical association of individual TCRs with disease status, and machine learning. Roughly 300 gigabases of sequencing data and tens of millions of unique TCR sequences were included in an early release covering 550 to 650 HLA-typed donors. Typing coverage varied by locus: roughly 629-630 donors for A, B, C, DRB1 and DQB1; 522 for DQA1; 606 for DPA1; approximately 470 for DPB1. Donor age, sex, ethnicity and CMV serostatus were collected together with the repertoire data. The aim of the study was to test whether cataloging public T cell receptors could identify signatures of past pathogen exposure. Roughly 5 DR-DQ haplotypes were handled as single units for association and clustering because linkage in the cohort was strong. The genetic ancestry cluster associated with self-reported Caucasian donors included over 80% of the roughly 400 genotyped donors. The later analysis used no new phenotypic data to find candidate immune exposures, relying instead on TCR beta sequences and their occurrence across donors. Broader findings and caveats from the paper: In a later genetic analysis, fewer N-insertions in productive TCRs were reported among donors in an Asian-associated ancestry cluster than the roughly 700-donor mean. Because HLA typing was unavailable for some donors at each locus, only the typed subset was used in association tests. The 87-base-pair reads could not distinguish some IMGT-functional V segments, including TRBV6-2 and TRBV6-3, so those segments were excluded. Most TCR sequences were observed very rarely across donors, whereas some public TCRs were present in many individuals. The authors suggested that the approach could potentially be generalized to other disease states and immunological phenotypes. CMV serostatus was the only immune exposure information available for the cohort. In the study, 164 TCR beta chains were listed as associated with cytomegalovirus. A further reported finding was that TCR beta sequences accurately predicted the HLA-A and HLA-B alleles for most subjects in the first cohort. In a later analysis, HLA-associated TCR beta chains were found to be more clonally expanded and to have lower generation probabilities than equally common non-associated chains. Several of the top co-occurrence clusters appeared to be linked to parvovirus B19, influenza, CMV and Epstein-Barr virus, according to a later analysis. Because counts were too low, about 18 rarely observed V segments, including chromosome 9 orphons, were left out of the earlier analysis of roughly 600 of the donors. When HLA alleles, especially DR and DQ, strongly co-occurred, TCR associations were difficult to assign to individual alleles. A cluster of highly shared sequence variants was judged likely to be a technical artifact of the sequencing pipeline. Only TCR beta chains were sequenced in this cohort, and the absence of alpha or paired-chain data limited detectable features. In a later analysis, more than 15,000 TCR beta sequences were associated with specific HLA alleles at a false discovery rate of 0.05. The presence/absence analyses assumed that sequencing depth was roughly uniform across donors, and that assumption may not be true. An earlier analysis of approximately 530 of the donors showed that most TCR beta V segments appeared in productive rearrangements either about 87% or about 30% of the time, which broadly matched IMGT annotations. In a later analysis, the rate of TCR association differed among HLA loci, with DRB1 alleles having the most associated TCRs and HLA-C alleles having the fewest. Most CMV-associated TCR beta chains appeared to be HLA-restricted in a later analysis, and the HLA associations seemed to be driven largely by CMV exposure. Linkage disequilibrium might explain the correlated functional status among segregating V segments, but an unknown experimental factor could not be excluded. In vitro tests confirmed that a few of the cytomegalovirus-associated TCR beta chains recognize cytomegalovirus antigens. The classifier was reported to diagnose cytomegalovirus status with high specificity and sensitivity in both the original cohort and the validation cohort. V-gene and J-gene trimming of TCR beta chains was associated with a missense DCLRE1C variant in a later genetic analysis, and the association was replicated in an independent cohort.

The chain joins TRBV27 to TRBJ1-4; the junction holds 7 bases that match TRBD1. Sequenced material: PBMCs. This TCR derives from a young woman in good health and CMV-seropositive. The CDR3 region has the sequence CASSTYRGGRATNEKLFF. At the DNA level, the sequence is TGTGCCAGCAGTACCTACAGGGGAGGTCGGGCAACTAATGAAAAACTGTTTTTT.